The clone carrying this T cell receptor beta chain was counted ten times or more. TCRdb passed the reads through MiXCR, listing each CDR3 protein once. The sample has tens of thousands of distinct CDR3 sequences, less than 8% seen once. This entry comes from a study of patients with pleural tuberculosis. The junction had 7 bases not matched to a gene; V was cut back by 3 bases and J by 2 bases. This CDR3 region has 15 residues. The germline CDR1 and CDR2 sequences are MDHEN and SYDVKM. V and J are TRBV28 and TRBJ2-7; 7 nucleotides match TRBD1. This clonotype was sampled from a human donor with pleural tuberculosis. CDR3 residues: CASSFPDRTTYEQYF. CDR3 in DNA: TGTGCCAGCAGTTTCCCGGACAGGACCACCTACGAGCAGTACTTC.